The rows below give T cell receptor beta chains drawn from one sample of a study of cytomegalovirus exposure and HLA in healthy donors. The data were produced by immunoSEQ multiplex PCR, yet TCRdb's version contains in-frame clones alone and is incomplete. The repertoire holds about 130,000 clones, around 73% seen once, with about 3.1% in the top ten. The material sequenced was PBMCs. The receptors originated from a human donor in good health. CDR3s include the opening cysteine and the closing phenylalanine or tryptophan. A D gene is named only where the DNA matches it firmly. A clone size is listed for some rows: how often the clone was seen (once, few, many), or a class if it is expanded.

v_gene,d_gene,j_gene,abundance,CDR3aa,CDR3nt
TRBV5-1,NA,TRBJ1-1,NA,CASSLNPRGGTEAFF,TGCGCCAGCAGCTTGAACCCTCGAGGGGGCACTGAAGCTTTCTTT
TRBV19,NA,TRBJ1-1,NA,CASSPGPNTEAFF,TGTGCCAGTAGCCCAGGGCCGAACACTGAAGCTTTCTTT
TRBV2,TRBD2,TRBJ2-2,NA,CASSGGLHTGELFF,TGTGCCAGCAGTGGGGGACTACACACCGGGGAGCTGTTTTTT
TRBV4-2,NA,TRBJ1-1,NA,CASSQDYEMAEAFF,TGTGCCAGCAGCCAAGATTACGAGATGGCTGAAGCTTTCTTT
TRBV7-2,NA,TRBJ2-7,NA,CASSLASREQYF,TGTGCCAGCAGCTTAGCCAGTCGCGAGCAGTACTTC
TRBV4-3,NA,TRBJ2-7,NA,CASSRSPNYEQYF,TGCGCCAGCAGCCGAAGCCCTAACTACGAGCAGTACTTC
TRBV7-9,NA,TRBJ1-3,few,CASSRDNYPGKGNTIYF,TGTGCCAGCAGCCGGGACAATTATCCGGGCAAAGGAAACACCATATATTTT
TRBV9,NA,TRBJ1-1,NA,CASSAVRGPQGNTEAFF,TGTGCCAGCAGCGCCGTGAGGGGACCACAGGGTAACACTGAAGCTTTCTTT
TRBV4-2,NA,TRBJ2-2,NA,CASSQESVGGSSGELFF,TGTGCCAGCAGCCAAGAGTCGGTGGGGGGATCTTCCGGGGAGCTGTTTTTT
TRBV7-9,NA,TRBJ2-7,NA,CASSSIRPRGTYEQYF,TGTGCCAGCAGCTCCATTCGACCCCGGGGGACCTACGAGCAGTACTTC
TRBV4-2,NA,TRBJ1-5,NA,CASSQDPGGQGGQPQHF,TGTGCCAGCAGCCAAGATCCGGGAGGGCAGGGTGGGCAGCCCCAGCATTTT
TRBV27,TRBD1,TRBJ2-1,NA,CASSLTGTGNYNEQFF,TGTGCCAGCAGTCTTACCGGGACAGGGAACTACAATGAGCAGTTCTTC
TRBV29-1,TRBD1,TRBJ1-1,few,CSGQTGGASEAFF,TGCAGCGGACAAACAGGGGGCGCCTCTGAAGCTTTCTTT
TRBV19,NA,TRBJ1-5,NA,CASKGGEKHSNQPQHF,TGTGCCAGTAAAGGGGGGGAAAAACATAGCAATCAGCCCCAGCATTTT
TRBV29-1,TRBD2,TRBJ2-4,NA,CSVAGREGAKNIQYF,TGCAGCGTCGCCGGGCGGGAGGGGGCCAAAAACATTCAGTACTTC
TRBV6-5,TRBD1,TRBJ1-5,NA,CASSGDRVGNQPQHF,TGTGCCAGCAGTGGAGACAGGGTGGGAAATCAGCCCCAGCATTTT
TRBV19,NA,TRBJ1-5,NA,CASRTGTRGSNQPQHF,TGTGCCAGTCGGACGGGCACCAGGGGTAGCAATCAGCCCCAGCATTTT
TRBV19,NA,TRBJ2-3,NA,CASSVSHRSQYF,TGTGCCAGTAGTGTATCGCACAGATCACAGTATTTT
TRBV6-1,TRBD2,TRBJ2-5,few,CASSERGLAGEETQYF,TGTGCCAGCAGTGAAAGGGGACTAGCGGGAGAAGAGACCCAGTACTTC
TRBV5-6,TRBD1,TRBJ2-3,NA,CASSQGTGTSTDTQYF,TGTGCCAGCAGCCAGGGGACAGGAACGAGCACAGATACGCAGTATTTT
TRBV5-1,TRBD1,TRBJ2-7,NA,CASSLAGTGGHEQYF,TGCGCCAGCAGCTTGGCCGGGACAGGGGGCCACGAGCAGTACTTC
TRBV19,TRBD1,TRBJ2-5,NA,CASSMASGQAPQTQYF,TGTGCCAGTAGTATGGCCTCGGGACAGGCCCCCCAGACCCAGTACTTC
TRBV2,NA,TRBJ1-3,NA,CASIPPVSGNTIYF,TGTGCCAGCATCCCCCCAGTCTCTGGAAACACCATATATTTT
TRBV5-4,TRBD2,TRBJ2-4,NA,CASSDGGSAKNIQYF,TGTGCCAGCAGCGACGGGGGGTCGGCCAAAAACATTCAGTACTTC